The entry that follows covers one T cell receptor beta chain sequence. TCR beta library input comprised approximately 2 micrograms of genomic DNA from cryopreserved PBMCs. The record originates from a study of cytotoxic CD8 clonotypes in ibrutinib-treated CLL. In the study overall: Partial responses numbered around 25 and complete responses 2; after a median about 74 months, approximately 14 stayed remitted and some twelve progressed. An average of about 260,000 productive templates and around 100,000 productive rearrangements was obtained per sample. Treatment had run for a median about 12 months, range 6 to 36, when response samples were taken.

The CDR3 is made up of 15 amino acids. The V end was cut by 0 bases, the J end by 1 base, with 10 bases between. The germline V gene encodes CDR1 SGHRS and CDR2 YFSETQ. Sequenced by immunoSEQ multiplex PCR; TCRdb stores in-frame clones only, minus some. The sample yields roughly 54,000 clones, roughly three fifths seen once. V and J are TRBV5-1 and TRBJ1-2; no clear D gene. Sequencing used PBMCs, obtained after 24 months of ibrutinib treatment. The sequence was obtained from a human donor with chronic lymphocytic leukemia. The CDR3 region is CASSLDGSLNYGYTF. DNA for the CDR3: TGCGCCAGCAGCTTGGACGGGTCGCTTAACTATGGCTACACCTTC. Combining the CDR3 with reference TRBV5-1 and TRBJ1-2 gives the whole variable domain KAGVTQTPRYLIKTRGQQVTLSCSPISGHRSVSWYQQTPGQGLQFLFEYFSETQRNKGNFPGRFSGRQFSNSRSEMNVSTLELGDSALYLCASSLDGSLNYGYTFGSGTRLTVV.